This TCR beta chain was found in a study of T-cell memory formation after mild COVID-19. There are a few counts of this clonotype. Its antigen is undetermined. The length of the CDR3 is 15 residues. The germline V gene encodes CDR1 SQVTM and CDR2 ANQGSEA. V lost 1 base and J lost 5; bases outside the gene matches: 11. Regarding the study as a whole: Certain responding clones were present in pre-infection memory, suggesting participation of cross-reactive memory.

TCR alpha and TCR beta cDNA libraries carrying sample barcodes and UMIs were produced by 5'RACE using constant-segment primers. MiXCR, applied by TCRdb to the 5' RACE reads, yields one record per CDR3 protein. The repertoire holds some 82,000 distinct CDR3 sequences, roughly 13% seen once, with around two fifths in the top ten. This sequence was found in a man aged 18-30 years who had mild COVID-19 (a few samples of this study predate the infection). Cell type and time point are not known. The sequencing input was PBMCs or a T cell subset sorted from them (not recorded which). The rearrangement links TRBV29-1 to TRBJ2-7; 7 bases are a match to TRBD1. The CDR3 sequence is CSVEGGRGREDEQYF. Written as DNA, the CDR3 is TGCAGCGTTGAAGGGGGTAGGGGGCGCGAGGACGAGCAGTACTTC.